This TCR beta chain was sequenced for a study of T-cell reconstitution after alpha-beta-depleted transplantation in children (dated by TCRdb to about 2016). In terms of the full investigation: Using TCR repertoire profiling, the study quantitatively followed how T-cell immune reconstitution unfolded in children after TCRalphabeta/CD19-depleted allogeneic hematopoietic cell transplantation.

The germline V and J ends show losses of 6 bases and 9 bases respectively, and no gene match explains 6 bases of the junction. CDR1 is given as MDHEN and CDR2 as SYDVKM, both from the germline V gene. The CDR3 covers 14 residues, taking in both the cysteine and the phenylalanine. Left in the record is the CDR3 DNA by itself, 42 bases read in frame from the first base. As for this clonotype: Its antigen remains unidentified. Qualities for individual bases were not recorded, and no much larger clone is one base off.

Broader findings and caveats from the paper: The high TCRbeta diversity at day 60 in some patients was ascribed to recipient T cells and intrathymic progenitors that had survived conditioning. The frequencies of hyperexpanded clones fell over the following months, and after one year, T-cell counts and TCRbeta diversity were mostly attributed to newly produced T cells. About two months after transplant, the apparently early recovery of alphabetaT-cell counts reportedly depended on just several hundred clones that had expanded rapidly and came from non-depleted graft cells.

The treatment or condition label for this specimen denotes: allogeneic hematopoietic cell transplantation with graft depleted of TCRalphabeta T cells and CD19 B cells. The transplant recipients were children given TCRalphabeta/CD19-depleted allogeneic hematopoietic cell grafts. Library preparation employed PCR. Instrument used: Illumina HiSeq 2500. To normalize quantification of the TCRbeta repertoire, the TCR libraries were built with molecular barcoding that relied on unique molecular identifiers. TCRdb handled the public reads itself, with Q25 trimming in fastp and clone calling in MiXCR, and kept productive beta chains. Each CDR3 protein gets just one entry, which takes the most common genes and DNA from the rows behind it. This sample is represented by around 370,000 distinct CDR3 sequences; about a sixth of them were singletons. The top ten hold about 41% of the sample.

The clonotype was recovered from a male patient aged 2-15 years who had a stem cell transplant for acute lymphoblastic leukemia, so the T cells may come from the graft donor. The material was PBMCs, mostly from graft donor cells, obtained 360 days after TCRalphabeta/CD19-depleted stem cell transplant. This chain is built from TRBV28 and TRBJ2-1; 12 central bases correspond to TRBD2. The nucleotide sequence is given as TGTGCCAGCAGCCGGACTAGCGGGAAGGGTGAGCAGTTCTTC. This sequence encodes CASSRTSGKGEQFF.